These T cell receptor beta chains were read from a single sample in a study of T cell changes during pregnancy in multiple sclerosis. Here immunoSEQ multiplex PCR was the method, and the copy in TCRdb shows in-frame clones only, minus some. The data contain roughly 67,000 clones, about 89% of them singletons. The sequences come from peripheral blood, collected in the second trimester of pregnancy. These receptors all come from a female donor with multiple sclerosis, enrolled in a pregnancy study. The CDR3 runs from the conserved cysteine through the conserved F or W. A D gene is named only where the DNA matches it firmly. The size field is filled for only some rows; it gives once, few, many or a size class.

clone size	V gene	J gene	D gene	CDR3 DNA	CDR3 protein
.	TRBV19	TRBJ2-7	TRBD1	TGTGCCAGTAGTATCTGGACAGGCTCCTACGAGCAGTACTTC	CASSIWTGSYEQYF
.	TRBV6-5	TRBJ2-5	.	TGTGCCAGCAGTTACTCGGGTCAGGTGGTCGAGACCCAGTACTTC	CASSYSGQVVETQYF
.	TRBV7-8	TRBJ2-7	.	TGTGCCAGCAGCTACATCACAGACAGCTACGAGCAGTACTTC	CASSYITDSYEQYF
.	TRBV9	TRBJ2-7	TRBD2	TGTGCCAGCAGCCCCCGGACTAGCGGGAGTTACGAGCAGTACTTC	CASSPRTSGSYEQYF
.	TRBV5-1	TRBJ2-5	TRBD2	TGCGCCAGCAGCTTCGGGACTAGCGGGGATACCCAGTACTTC	CASSFGTSGDTQYF
.	TRBV7-8	TRBJ2-7	TRBD2	TGTGCCAGCAGCTTAGATTTGGCGGGGGGCTCCTACGAGCAGTACTTC	CASSLDLAGGSYEQYF
.	TRBV7-9	TRBJ2-2	TRBD1	TGTGCCAGCAGCCCCTTTGGACAGGGGGTTACCGGGGAGCTGTTTTTT	CASSPFGQGVTGELFF
.	TRBV11-2	TRBJ2-5	TRBD2	TGTGCCAGCAGCTTAGTCCCCCCGCGGGGGTTAGGAGAGACCCAGTACTTC	CASSLVPPRGLGETQYF
.	TRBV7-9	TRBJ2-1	TRBD2	TGTGCCAGCAGCTTAATTAGGACTAGCGGGAAGCAGTTCTTC	CASSLIRTSGKQFF
.	TRBV4-2	TRBJ1-6	.	TGTGCCAGCAGCCAAGATCCTGGGAGGAATTCACCCCTCCACTTT	CASSQDPGRNSPLHF
.	TRBV5-4	TRBJ2-2	TRBD1	TGTGCCAGCAGCCTTGAGGGGACAGGTCCGTCGGAGCTGTTTTTT	CASSLEGTGPSELFF
.	TRBV7-9	TRBJ2-1	.	TGTGCCAGCAGCCCAACCGGAGGGACAGCGAACTCCTACAATGAGCAGTTCTTC	CASSPTGGTANSYNEQFF
.	TRBV7-2	TRBJ1-5	.	TGTGCCAGCAGCTTAGTACTAGGTTATAGCAATCAGCCCCAGCATTTT	CASSLVLGYSNQPQHF
.	TRBV6-1	TRBJ1-1	.	TGTGCCAGCAACCTACAGACTGAAGCTTTCTTT	CASNLQTEAFF
.	TRBV6-5	TRBJ1-5	TRBD1	TGTGCCACAAACACAGGGGGGAGTGATCAGCCCCAGCATTTT	CATNTGGSDQPQHF
.	TRBV19	TRBJ2-5	.	TGTGCCAGTAGTATTCAGGGGAAGGAGACCCAGTACTTC	CASSIQGKETQYF
.	TRBV9	TRBJ1-6	TRBD1	TGTGCCAGCAGCGTAGGCCCCCCCCGGACAGGGTCCCATAATTCACCCCTCCACTTT	CASSVGPPRTGSHNSPLHF
.	TRBV6-1	TRBJ2-7	.	TGTGCCAGCAGTGAGCTCAGGCTCTCCTCCTACGAGCAGTACTTC	CASSELRLSSYEQYF
.	TRBV18	TRBJ2-7	TRBD2	TGTGCCAGCTCGGGGGGGCTAGCGGGATTCTACGAGCAGTACTTC	CASSGGLAGFYEQYF
once	TRBV19	TRBJ1-5	TRBD1	TGTGCCAGTAGTATAGGAGGGGGCGGTGGTCAGCCCCAGCATTTT	CASSIGGGGGQPQHF
.	TRBV7-9	TRBJ2-3	TRBD1	TGTGCCAGCAGCTTATTGACGGGACAGGCATCGAATTTT	CASSLLTGQASNF
.	TRBV18	TRBJ2-1	TRBD2	TGTGCCAGCTCCCCAACATCAGCAAGCGGGAAAGCTAATGAGCAGTTCTTC	CASSPTSASGKANEQFF